The entry that follows covers one TCR beta chain sequence. Antigen unknown. Trimming cost V 3 bases and J 5 bases; bases outside gene matches: 8. From germline, CDR1 is DFQATT and CDR2 SNEGSKA (reference sequence). The length of the CDR3 is 14 residues. These data are taken from a study of T cells after yellow fever vaccination. TCRdb reanalysed the 5' RACE reads using MiXCR and keeps one entry per CDR3 protein. The sample contains 340,000 or so distinct CDR3 sequences, approximately 12% of which appear only once. General study points: Most primary-vaccination clones recurred post-booster (approximately 96% CD4, roughly 91% CD8).

This clonotype was obtained from a man between 18 and 35 years old who received the YFV17D yellow fever vaccine. The chain carries TRBV20-1 and TRBJ2-7, with 9 nucleotides matching TRBD1. Specimen: CD4+ T cells sorted from PBMCs, collected 15 days after the yellow fever booster vaccination. CDR3 loop: CSASQGQGTNEQYF. The CDR3 region has the DNA TGCAGTGCTAGCCAGGGACAGGGTACGAACGAGCAGTACTTC.